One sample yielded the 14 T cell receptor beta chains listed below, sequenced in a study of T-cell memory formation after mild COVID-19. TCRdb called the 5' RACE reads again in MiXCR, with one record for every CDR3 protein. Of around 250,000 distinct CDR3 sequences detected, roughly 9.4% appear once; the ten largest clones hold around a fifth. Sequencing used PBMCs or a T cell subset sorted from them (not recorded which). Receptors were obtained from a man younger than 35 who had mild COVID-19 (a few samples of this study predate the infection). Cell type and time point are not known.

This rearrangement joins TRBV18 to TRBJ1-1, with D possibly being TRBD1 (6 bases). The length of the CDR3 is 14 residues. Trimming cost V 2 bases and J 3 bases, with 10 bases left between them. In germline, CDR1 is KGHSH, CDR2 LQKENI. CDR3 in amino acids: CASSPGGEDTEAFF. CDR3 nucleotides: TGTGCCAGCTCACCAGGGGGCGAGGACACTGAAGCTTTCTTT.

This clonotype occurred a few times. CDR3 coding DNA: TGTGCCAGCATTACCGACAGGGACTACTCCTACAATGAGCAGTTCTTC. As protein: CASITDRDYSYNEQFF. This sequence joins TRBV6-2 or TRBV6-3 and TRBJ2-1; D is tentatively TRBD1 or TRBD2 (7 bases each). This CDR3 is built from 16 residues. Trimming left V 7 bases short and J 0 bases short, with 16 bases between. CDR1 is MNHEY, CDR2 SVGEGT, per germline.

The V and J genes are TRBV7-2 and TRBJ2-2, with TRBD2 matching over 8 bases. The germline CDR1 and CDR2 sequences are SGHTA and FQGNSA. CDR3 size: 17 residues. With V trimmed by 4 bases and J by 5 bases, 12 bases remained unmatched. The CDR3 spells CASSSRGPGGRTGELFF. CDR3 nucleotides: TGTGCCAGCAGCTCGAGAGGGCCGGGGGGGCGGACCGGGGAGCTGTTTTTT.

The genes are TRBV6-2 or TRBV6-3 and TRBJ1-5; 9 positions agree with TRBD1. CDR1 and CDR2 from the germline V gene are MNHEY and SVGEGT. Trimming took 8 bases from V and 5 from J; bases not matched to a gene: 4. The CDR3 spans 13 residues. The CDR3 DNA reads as TGTGCCAGCGTGGGACAGGGATATCAGCCCCAGCATTTT. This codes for CASVGQGYQPQHF.

CDR3: CASRPEGEVGYTF. The CDR3, as DNA: TGTGCCAGCAGGCCCGAAGGGGAGGTCGGCTACACCTTC. The gene calls are TRBV7-9 and TRBJ1-2; a weak D match, TRBD1 (5 bases). From germline, CDR1 is SEHNR and CDR2 FQNEAQ (reference sequence). V lost 6 bases and J lost 8, with 16 bases in between. CDR3 length equals 13 residues.

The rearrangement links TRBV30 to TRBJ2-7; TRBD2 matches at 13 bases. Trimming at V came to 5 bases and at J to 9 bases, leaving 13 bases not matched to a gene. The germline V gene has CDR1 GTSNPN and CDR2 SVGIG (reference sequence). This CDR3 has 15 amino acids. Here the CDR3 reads CAWATPGLAGLGQYF. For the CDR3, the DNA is TGTGCCTGGGCTACTCCGGGACTAGCGGGGTTGGGGCAGTACTTC. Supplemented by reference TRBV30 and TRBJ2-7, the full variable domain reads SQTIHQWPATLVQPVGSPLSLECTVEGTSNPNLYWYRQAAGRGLQLLFYSVGIGQISSEVPQNLSASRPQDRQFILSSKKLLLSDSGFYLCAWATPGLAGLGQYFGPGTRLTVT.

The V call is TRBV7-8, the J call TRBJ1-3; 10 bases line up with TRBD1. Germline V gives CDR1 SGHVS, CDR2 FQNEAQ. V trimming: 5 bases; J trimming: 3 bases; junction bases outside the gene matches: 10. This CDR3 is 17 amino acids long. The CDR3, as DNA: TGTGCCAGCAGCCTCGCCGGGACAGGGGTTTTTGGAAACACCATATATTTT. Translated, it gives CASSLAGTGVFGNTIYF.

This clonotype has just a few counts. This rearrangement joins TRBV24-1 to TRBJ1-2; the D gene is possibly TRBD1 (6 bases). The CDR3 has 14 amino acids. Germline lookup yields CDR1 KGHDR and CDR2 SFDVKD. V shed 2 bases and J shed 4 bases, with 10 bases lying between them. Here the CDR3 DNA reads TGTGCCACCAGTGATTACCGGACAGCCTATGGCTACACCTTC. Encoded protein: CATSDYRTAYGYTF.

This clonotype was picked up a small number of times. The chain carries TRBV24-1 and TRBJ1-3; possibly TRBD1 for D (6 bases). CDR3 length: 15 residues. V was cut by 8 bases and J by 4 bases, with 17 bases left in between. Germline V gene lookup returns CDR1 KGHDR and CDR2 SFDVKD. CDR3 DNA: TGTGCCACCAAACAAACAGGGAAATACGGAAACACCATATATTTT. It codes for CATKQTGKYGNTIYF.

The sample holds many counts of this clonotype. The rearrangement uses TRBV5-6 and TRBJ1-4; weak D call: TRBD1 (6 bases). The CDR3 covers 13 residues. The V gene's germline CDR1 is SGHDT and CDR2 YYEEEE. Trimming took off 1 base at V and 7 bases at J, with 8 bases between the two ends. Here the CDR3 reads CASSLQGSEKLFF. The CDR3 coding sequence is TGTGCCAGCAGCTTGCAGGGGAGTGAAAAACTGTTTTTT.

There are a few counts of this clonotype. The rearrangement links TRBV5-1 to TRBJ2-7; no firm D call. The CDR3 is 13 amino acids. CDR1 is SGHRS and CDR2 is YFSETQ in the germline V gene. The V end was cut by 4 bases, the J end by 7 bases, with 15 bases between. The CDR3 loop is CASSPGPLEEQYF. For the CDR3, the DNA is TGCGCCAGCAGCCCCGGGCCCCTCGAGGAGCAGTACTTC.

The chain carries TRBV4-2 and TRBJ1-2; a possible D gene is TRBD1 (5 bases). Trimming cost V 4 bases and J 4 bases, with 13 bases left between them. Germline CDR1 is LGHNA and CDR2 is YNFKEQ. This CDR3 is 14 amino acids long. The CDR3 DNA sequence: TGTGCCAGCAGCCCCCCGGGGGAAATCTATGGCTACACCTTC. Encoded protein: CASSPPGEIYGYTF.

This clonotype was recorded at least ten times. The CDR3 coding sequence is TGTGCCAGCAGTTTGATGAGCAATCAGCCCCAGCATTTT. This encodes CASSLMSNQPQHF. J is TRBJ1-5 and V is TRBV12-3 or TRBV12-4, with D unresolved. There are 13 residues in the CDR3. The V end was cut by 3 bases, the J end by 1 base, with 4 bases between.

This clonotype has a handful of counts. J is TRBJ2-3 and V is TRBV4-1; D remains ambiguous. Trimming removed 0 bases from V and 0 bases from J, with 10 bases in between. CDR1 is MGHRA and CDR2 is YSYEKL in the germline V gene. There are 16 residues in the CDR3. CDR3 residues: CASSQENSPSTDTQYF. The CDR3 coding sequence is TGCGCCAGCAGCCAAGAAAACAGTCCTAGCACAGATACGCAGTATTTT.